This is a list of T cell receptor beta chains from one sample in a study of T cell responses to AZD1222 COVID-19 vaccine. Method: immunoSEQ multiplex PCR; TCRdb's copy keeps in-frame clones and lacks some. The sample contains 120,000 or so clones, about 92% of which appear only once. Sequencing was performed on peripheral blood, taken on day 0 of AZD1222 vaccination. These TCRs come from an adult in good health. Both conserved end residues are part of each CDR3. Fields, in order: CDR3 length, V gene, CDR3 protein.

15,TRBV6-5,CASTLLGQNNQPQHF
16,TRBV5-1,CASSLGPGLAYNEQFF
15,TRBV28,CASSLMGEEQEPQHF
12,TRBV30,CAWRGINHEQYF
15,TRBV7-9,CASSPTGTAKSEQYF
13,TRBV9,CASSPNRVLGYTF
16,TRBV10-3,CAIGMSASAASYEQYF
13,TRBV24-1,CATSETRQGTQYF
13,TRBV6-4,CASSREVADTQYF
13,TRBV28,CASKDLSGNTIYF
12,TRBV12-3/TRBV12-4,CASSFSSAGYTF
16,TRBV2,CASRDRGLFLDTEAFF
12,TRBV29-1,CSVEAGFRGYTF
16,TRBV3-1/TRBV3-2,CASSQDGAGFGNTIYF
13,TRBV12-5,CASGHRGRETQYF
17,TRBV27,CASRPRQGVRSNQPQHF
12,TRBV3-1/TRBV3-2,CASSQGGLTEYF
16,TRBV4-1,CASSQEVQGAIFGYTF
13,TRBV3-1/TRBV3-2,CASSVGTVNEQFF
13,TRBV29-1,CSVRRQGAETQYF
11,TRBV28,CASSLFYEQFF
15,TRBV30,CAWSVPFWDGNEQFF
14,TRBV7-3,CASSPSYGANVLTF
15,TRBV5-1,CASSEAATSTDTQYF
12,TRBV21-1,CASSLQGYGYTF